This T cell receptor (beta chain) was recovered during a study of T-cell reconstitution after alpha-beta-depleted transplantation in children. Trimming took 7 bases from V and 7 from J, leaving 11 bases between them. The germline V gene encodes CDR1 WSHSY and CDR2 SAAADI. The CDR3 is made up of 12 amino acids. During its preparation, the TCRbeta library received unique molecular identifiers. TCRdb passed the PCR reads through MiXCR, listing each CDR3 protein once. The data show about 400,000 distinct CDR3 sequences, around 21% seen once. Only a few counts were recorded for this clonotype. This chain connects TRBV10-2 to TRBJ1-5; D remains unclear. The TCR comes from a human donor who donated a stem cell graft to a child with acute myeloid leukemia. This specimen was PBMCs from the stem cell graft donor, taken from the stem cell graft. The CDR3 DNA sequence: TGCGCCAGCATGGGAGGGTCCCAGCCCCAGCATTTT. It yields the protein CASMGGSQPQHF.